These T cell receptor beta chains were read from a single sample in a study of CD8 T cells in Susac syndrome. One entry per CDR3 protein, called by TCRdb with MiXCR from the immunoSEQ multiplex PCR reads. The sample holds about 200,000 distinct CDR3 sequences, 90% to 95% seen once. Sample: CD4+ T cells from PBMCs. The receptors derive from a human donor with Susac syndrome. Each CDR3 is given with its conserved first and last residue. A D gene is named only where the DNA matches it firmly. Size is omitted from some rows. Given values are once, few, many or a class for expanded clones.

.	.	TRBV3-1	TRBJ1-4	TGTGCCAGCAGCCCCCCAGGGGTGCGGGAAAAACTGTTTTTT	CASSPPGVREKLFF
.	TRBD2	TRBV7-2	TRBJ2-7	TGTGCCAGCAGCCGGATAGCGGGAGGCCTCGGGGAGCAGTACTTC	CASSRIAGGLGEQYF
.	TRBD1	TRBV24-1	TRBJ2-1	TGTGCCACCAGTGAATTTCCGATTCGGACAGGGAGGAATGAGCAGTTCTTC	CATSEFPIRTGRNEQFF
.	.	TRBV20-1	TRBJ2-3	TGCAGTGCTAGTTTTGCGGCCAGGGGACGCGATACGCAGTATTTT	CSASFAARGRDTQYF
.	TRBD1	TRBV20-1	TRBJ1-1	TGCAGTGCTAGAGTCGGCAGGGGGAGGGATGAAGCTTTCTTT	CSARVGRGRDEAFF
.	TRBD1	TRBV4-1	TRBJ2-1	TGCGCCAGCAGCCATCTAGGTTCCATCTCTGACAGGGGAAAATACAATGAGCAGTTCTTC	CASSHLGSISDRGKYNEQFF
.	.	TRBV6-5	TRBJ1-2	TGTGCCAGCAGTAACGGGTGGAGTTATGGCTACACCTTC	CASSNGWSYGYTF
.	TRBD2	TRBV6-2/TRBV6-3	TRBJ2-1	TGTGCCAGCAGTTACGAGTCGGGGGGATACAATGAGCAGTTCTTC	CASSYESGGYNEQFF
.	.	TRBV20-1	TRBJ1-5	TGCAGTGCGTCAAAAGGCCAGAGCAATCAGCCCCAGCATTTT	CSASKGQSNQPQHF
once	TRBD1	TRBV9	TRBJ2-5	TGTGCCAGCAGCCCACAGACAGGGTCGGAGACCCAGTACTTC	CASSPQTGSETQYF
few	TRBD1	TRBV18	TRBJ1-1	TGTGCCAGCTCGGGGACAGGGGGGACTGAAGCTTTCTTT	CASSGTGGTEAFF
.	TRBD1	TRBV27	TRBJ1-2	TGTGCCAGCAGTTTATCGAACAGGGGTAATAGTGACTACACCTTC	CASSLSNRGNSDYTF
.	TRBD1	TRBV9	TRBJ2-2	TGTGCCAGCAGCTTGAGACAGGGGCCAAACACCGGGGAGCTGTTTTTT	CASSLRQGPNTGELFF
once	TRBD1	TRBV2	TRBJ2-7	TGTGCCAGCAGAAGGGACAGGGAGAAGAACTACGAGCAGTACTTC	CASRRDREKNYEQYF
.	.	TRBV20-1	TRBJ2-7	TGCAGTGCTAGAGGTGGGATTCCCCTCTACGAGCAGTACTTC	CSARGGIPLYEQYF
few	.	TRBV4-2	TRBJ2-1	TGTGCCAGCAGCCCGGAGGGACTTATCTCCTACAATGAGCAGTTCTTC	CASSPEGLISYNEQFF
.	TRBD2	TRBV4-2	TRBJ2-5	TGTGCCAGCAGCCGTAAGCTGGGGGAGGGAGAGACCCAGTACTTC	CASSRKLGEGETQYF
.	.	TRBV2	TRBJ2-3	TGTGCCAGCAGAGAGACAGGTGGAACGCAGTATTTT	CASRETGGTQYF
.	.	TRBV5-4	TRBJ2-1	TGTGCCAGCAGCCCCATGTCGCCTGACAATGAGCAGTTCTTC	CASSPMSPDNEQFF
.	.	TRBV24-1	TRBJ2-1	TGTGCCACCAGTGATTCGGCTAGCGATGAGCAGTTCTTC	CATSDSASDEQFF
.	.	TRBV6-5	TRBJ2-3	TGTGCCAGCAGTTACTCTAGCCTGGGTACGCAGTATTTT	CASSYSSLGTQYF
.	.	TRBV20-1	TRBJ2-7	TGCAGTGCTAGAGATTTGGTCCTAGACTCCGGCGAGCAGTACTTC	CSARDLVLDSGEQYF
.	.	TRBV19	TRBJ1-2	TGTGCCAGTACCCAGACCCTTTTCTATGGCTACACCTTC	CASTQTLFYGYTF
.	.	TRBV12-3/TRBV12-4	TRBJ1-5	TGTGCCAGCAGTTTACCAGGTTATCAGCCCCAGCATTTT	CASSLPGYQPQHF
.	.	TRBV20-1	TRBJ1-2	TGCAGTGCTAGGCCTCTGACAGCGACTTATGGCTACACCTTC	CSARPLTATYGYTF
.	TRBD2	TRBV30	TRBJ2-2	TGTGCCGGTAGCGGGGGGGCTTTCCCCGTCGGGGAGCTGTTTTTT	CAGSGGAFPVGELFF
.	.	TRBV6-2/TRBV6-3	TRBJ2-7	TGTGCCAGCAGGCAAGGGGGATCGGGAGTACGGGAGCAGTACTTC	CASRQGGSGVREQYF
.	TRBD1	TRBV3-1	TRBJ2-7	TGTGCCAGCAGTCTCCGGGACAGGGAAAACGAGCAGTACTTC	CASSLRDRENEQYF